This T cell receptor (beta chain) came from a study of T cells expressing NK-cell markers. The CDR3 is 11 residues long. Germline V gene sequence: CDR1 SQVTM, CDR2 ANQGSEA. Of note for this clonotype: Its antigen remains unidentified.

Study-wide points: These same clonotypes (in a few donors) also led the CD3+CD56-NKG2C+ fraction.

The authors made TCR beta cDNA libraries by 5'RACE template switching. This switching added a universal primer site and UMIs. TCRdb processed the 5' RACE reads again and assigns one entry to each CDR3 protein, with no DNA. This sample's table reports about 150,000 distinct CDR3 sequences. The sequencing input was blood T cells: a sorted CD56 or NKG2C T cell subset, CD4+ or CD8+ T cells, or bulk PBMC T cells (not recorded which). This sequence was found in a woman between 50 and 59 years old in good health. The chain has TRBV29-1 and TRBJ2-7; TCRdb gives TRBD2 as the D gene, but with no DNA this cannot be confirmed. The CDR3 spells CSGLVGYEQYF.